This T cell receptor (beta chain) was recorded in a study of PD-1 blockade in classical Hodgkin lymphoma. The CDR3 extends over 13 amino acids. Germline V gene lookup returns CDR1 SGHNT and CDR2 YYREEE (reference sequence). V shed 3 bases, J shed 15 bases, and the junction held 9 bases outside the gene matches. Findings and limits, study-wide: Newly diagnosed patients were reported to exhibit reduced baseline TCR diversity relative to healthy donors. A significant rise in TCR diversity was seen by C4D1 for CD4+ cells but not for CD8+ cells. Nivolumab initiation under 1 year post-ASCT meant exclusion. It was among complete responders that baseline diversity resembled that of newly diagnosed patients.

In the case of this clone: Its antigen is undetermined.

Data came from immunoSEQ multiplex PCR; TCRdb stores just in-frame clones and leaves some out. The data hold around 24,000 clones, with around 70% observed a single time. After autologous stem cell transplantation all patients relapsed, and prior brentuximab vedotin exposure differed between cohorts. Sequenced material: peripheral blood mononuclear cells (PBMCs), taken before the second cycle of nivolumab. The V gene is TRBV5-4, the J gene TRBJ1-6, with 7 bases fitting TRBD1. This receptor was identified in a human donor with classical Hodgkin lymphoma. The CDR3 sequence is CASSSTSDRDLHF. CDR3 sequence (DNA): TGTGCCAGCAGCTCCACATCTGACAGGGACCTCCACTTT.